This TCR beta chain was identified during a study of blood T cell repertoires in COVID-19 (dated by TCRdb to 2019 to 2021). Broadly, across the study: Samples covering the acute and convalescent phases of COVID-19 were provided by collaborators in the United States, Italy and Spain. The material from the prospective study consisted of cDNA or gDNA derived from T cells, B-cell-depleted T cells, or PBMCs. The dataset comprised deeply sampled blood TCRbeta repertoires from subjects exposed to, actively infected with, or recovered from COVID-19. The repertoires were made available in a free public database intended to serve as a resource for research on the immune response to SARS-CoV-2. The samples were drawn from two sources: the first 160 participants of the ongoing ImmuneRACE study, and 1,254 subjects contributed by 6 global collaborators. A de-identified subject ID, COVID-19 status, age in years and sex were almost always included in the sample metadata. Where available, HLA class I and class II types were taken from metadata supplied by the sample provider and were not determined by assay-based typing. Summary of the overall study and its limitations: Clinical and demographic metadata were provided uncurated, with the amount varying by source and participant.

To note about this clone: The antigen this receptor binds is unknown. No base qualities exist here, and no much larger clone lies one base off it.

Whole blood was collected in K2EDTA tubes by collaborating institutions according to the institutions' own protocols. For TCRbeta analysis, collaborators shipped samples in one of three forms: frozen whole blood, isolated PBMCs, or DNA extracted from either of those sample types. TCRbeta CDR3 regions were amplified from genomic DNA using the immunoSEQ Assay, a bias-controlled multiplex PCR. Turning to the authors' computational methods: The number of nucleated cells in each sample was estimated by amplification of reference gene primers within the assay. Sequence reads were collapsed and filtered to measure the absolute abundance of every unique TCRbeta CDR3 rearrangement. For each sample, productive Simpson clonality was calculated as the square root of Simpson's diversity index across productive rearrangements. As stored in TCRdb, this immuneACCESS dataset retains in-frame rearrangements with V and J assigned. A fraction of the clones does not appear; measured against another copy, unresolved V genes explain less than half of the discrepancy, and the remainder lacks a known reason. From that table come the V and J calls and clone size; the DNA was used to work out D and trimming. This sample has about 180,000 clones in its table, and 84% of those were observed once. Roughly 14% of the sample comes from the top ten.

The sample consisted of peripheral blood. This receptor was identified in a man in his late teens or twenties with active or convalescent COVID-19.

The base sequence is TGTGCCTGGAGTACGGAGAGCAACTATGGCTACACCTTC. Translated, this gives CAWSTESNYGYTF. The chain is made from TRBV30 and TRBJ1-2, with the identity of the D gene unclear. The CDR3 runs 13 residues from the cysteine to the phenylalanine. Only CDR3 DNA remains: 39 bases, in frame from the first base. From a lookup of the germline V gene (reference sequence), CDR1 and CDR2 are GTSNPN and SVGIG. Deletion took 2 bases off V and 2 bases off J, with a span of 9 bases between the germline ends.